This T cell receptor (beta chain) came from a study of beta chain features in type 1 diabetes. J gave up 1 base and V 3 bases, and 0 bases lay outside the gene matches. This CDR3 spans 14 amino acids. From germline, CDR1 is LNHDA and CDR2 SQIVND (reference sequence). General study findings and limits: TCRB CDR3 length was moderately but significantly reduced in all four CD4+ subsets of Type 1 diabetes patients.

As to this clone: Its antigen is not known.

The authors reverse transcribed all of the isolated RNA, so sequencing captured expressed TCRB transcripts. Sequencing used immunoSEQ multiplex PCR; TCRdb keeps in-frame clones, though not all of them. The table shows 300,000 to 400,000 clones, with approximately 13% occurring only once. Sequenced sample: naive CD4+ T cells from blood. The genes are TRBV19 and TRBJ2-5; 9 bases line up with TRBD1. This TCR derives from a woman younger than 30 with type 1 diabetes. The CDR3 here is CASSMGQGQETQYF. DNA of the CDR3: TGTGCCAGTAGTATGGGACAGGGCCAAGAGACCCAGTACTTC.